This entry concerns a single T cell receptor (beta chain). Its antigen remains unidentified. This CDR3 is built from 11 residues. Looked up from germline, CDR1 is SNHLY and CDR2 is FYNNEI. V was shortened by 6 bases and J by 6 bases, with 9 bases between the two germline ends. Sequencing used immunoSEQ multiplex PCR; TCRdb keeps in-frame clones, though not all of them. The table lists 250,000 to 350,000 clones, 65% to 85% of them singletons. These data belong to a study of cytotoxic CD8 clonotypes in ibrutinib-treated CLL. Findings and caveats of the study: Upon ibrutinib response clonality rose, and upon progression it fell back toward baseline.

The sequence came from a human donor with chronic lymphocytic leukemia. The sequences come from PBMCs, collected at disease progression, from a patient treated with ibrutinib. The rearrangement links TRBV2 to TRBJ2-7; D is unresolved. The CDR3 reads CASSGVIEQYF. The CDR3 bases are TGTGCCAGCAGCGGCGTAATCGAGCAGTACTTC. Filled out from reference TRBV2 and TRBJ2-7, the complete variable domain reads EPEVTQTPSHQVTQMGQEVILRCVPISNHLYFYWYRQILGQKVEFLVSFYNNEISEKSEIFDDQFSVERPDGSNFTLKIRSTKLEDSAMYFCASSGVIEQYFGPGTRLTVT.